These 27 T cell receptor beta chains were all obtained from the same sample, sequenced in a study of shared clonotypes between healthy human individuals. Method: immunoSEQ multiplex PCR; TCRdb's copy keeps in-frame clones and lacks some. The data contain roughly 1.4 million clones, 98% of them singletons. The specimen sequenced was naive CD4+ T cells sorted from blood. Subset indicated: CD45RA+ positively selected. All receptors derive from a man in his thirties or forties in good health.

This chain joins TRBV28 and TRBJ2-1; 8 positions match TRBD2. The V segment lost 3 bases and the J segment 0 bases; nucleotides outside the gene matches: 16. The CDR3 extends over 20 amino acids. Germline V gene sequence: CDR1 MDHEN, CDR2 SYDVKM. CDR3 loop: CASSFDTSGTILSSYNEQFF. The CDR3 coding sequence is TGTGCCAGCAGTTTCGATACTAGCGGAACTATCCTTAGCTCCTACAATGAGCAGTTCTTC.

The rearrangement joins TRBV7-2 to TRBJ2-2; D gene unclear. In germline, CDR1 is SGHTA, CDR2 FQGNSA. V lost 2 bases to trimming and J lost 7 bases, with 5 bases between them. This CDR3 has 12 amino acids. The CDR3 region is CASSLSIGELFF. The DNA for the CDR3 is TGTGCCAGCAGCTTATCTATCGGGGAGCTGTTTTTT. The variable domain in full, completed from reference TRBV7-2 and TRBJ2-2, reads GAGVSQSPSNKVTEKGKDVELRCDPISGHTALYWYRQSLGQGLEFLIYFQGNSAPDKSGLPSDRFSAERTGGSVSTLTIQRTQQEDSAVYLCASSLSIGELFFGEGSRLTVL.

This rearrangement joins TRBV30 to TRBJ1-4; perhaps TRBD1 as D (5 bases). V was cut by 2 bases and J by 3 bases, with 10 bases left in between. The CDR3 has 14 amino acids. CDR1 and CDR2 (germline): GTSNPN, SVGIG (reference sequence). CDR3: CAWSPGGSNEKLFF. In DNA, the CDR3 is TGTGCCTGGAGTCCCGGGGGGTCTAATGAAAAACTGTTTTTT.

V usage is TRBV6-1 and J usage is TRBJ2-3, with D maybe TRBD1 (6 bases). Germline lookup yields CDR1 MNHNS and CDR2 SASEGT. The germline V and J ends were trimmed by 6 bases and 4 bases, with 14 bases remaining between them. CDR3 length: 14 residues. CDR3 sequence (DNA): TGTGCCAGCAGGCGGACAGCCACGGCAGATACGCAGTATTTT. It specifies CASRRTATADTQYF.

The chain links TRBV5-1 to TRBJ2-5; 8 bases agree with TRBD1. J lost 2 bases, V lost 5 bases, and 8 bases had no gene match. The germline gives CDR1 SGHRS, CDR2 YFSETQ. CDR3 length: 15 amino acids. The CDR3 region is CASRPLDREQETQYF. CDR3 sequence (DNA): TGCGCCAGCAGACCCCTGGACAGGGAGCAAGAGACCCAGTACTTC.

CDR3 protein: CATGNFNNQPQHF. The DNA for the CDR3 is TGTGCCACCGGGAACTTTAACAATCAGCCCCAGCATTTT. The genes are TRBV15 and TRBJ1-5, with D unresolved. Germline V CDR1 and CDR2: LNHNV, YYDKDF (reference sequence). V was pared by 8 bases and J by 3 bases, with 11 bases between. The CDR3 runs to 13 residues.

This chain links TRBV9 with TRBJ1-3; TRBD1 matches at 7 bases. The germline CDR1 and CDR2 sequences are SGDLS and YYNGEE. The V gene end was trimmed by 0 bases and the J gene end by 0 bases; junction bases not matched to a gene: 6. CDR3 length equals 17 residues. The CDR3 coding sequence is TGTGCCAGCAGCGTAGAGAGACAGGGAAGCTCTGGAAACACCATATATTTT. Protein: CASSVERQGSSGNTIYF. The entire variable domain, with the rest obtained from reference TRBV9 and TRBJ1-3, is as follows: DSGVTQTPKHLITATGQRVTLRCSPRSGDLSVYWYQQSLDQGLQFLIQYYNGEERAKGNILERFSAQQFPDLHSELNLSSLELGDSALYFCASSVERQGSSGNTIYFGEGSWLTVV.

The V and J genes are TRBV7-9 and TRBJ2-5, with D hard to call. The germline V gene encodes CDR1 SEHNR and CDR2 FQNEAQ (reference sequence). Trimming took 0 bases from V and 5 from J, leaving 4 bases between them. This CDR3 comprises 12 residues. CDR3 DNA: TGTGCCAGCAGCTTAGCGCCCGAGACCCAGTACTTC. Encoded protein: CASSLAPETQYF.

This clone was observed once. The chain joins TRBV7-9 to TRBJ2-7; D gene unclear. This CDR3 has 14 amino acids. Germline V gives CDR1 SEHNR, CDR2 FQNEAQ (reference sequence). V was clipped by 8 bases and J by 2 bases, with 16 bases between them. The CDR3 spells CASSGPTPTYEQYF. CDR3 sequence (DNA): TGTGCCAGCTCAGGTCCCACCCCTACCTACGAGCAGTACTTC.

CDR3 protein: CASSLGASGRAGSADTQYF. As DNA, the CDR3 is TGTGCCAGCAGCTTGGGGGCTAGCGGGAGGGCCGGGAGTGCAGATACGCAGTATTTT. The J gene is TRBJ2-3, the V gene TRBV5-4; 12 bases map to TRBD2. J was trimmed by 4 bases and V by 0 bases; bases with no gene match: 12. Germline V gene sequence: CDR1 SGHNT, CDR2 YYREEE (reference sequence). The CDR3 is 19 residues long. Variable domain in full (rest from reference TRBV5-4 and TRBJ2-3): ETGVTQSPTHLIKTRGQQVTLRCSSQSGHNTVSWYQQALGQGPQFIFQYYREEENGRGNFPPRFSGLQFPNYSSELNVNALELDDSALYLCASSLGASGRAGSADTQYFGPGTRLTVL.

The chain recombines TRBV19 with TRBJ2-1, with 12 bases aligning to TRBD2. Germline V gene lookup returns CDR1 LNHDA and CDR2 SQIVND (reference sequence). CDR3 length: 16 amino acids. V lost 4 bases, J lost 7 bases, and 8 bases stayed unmatched. CDR3 DNA: TGTGCCAGTAGTAACCTAGCGGGAGGGTTGAGGAATGAGCAGTTCTTC. Protein sequence: CASSNLAGGLRNEQFF.

The genes are TRBV19 and TRBJ2-2; D unresolved. The CDR3 length is 13 residues. The ends were cut back, 7 bases at V and 4 bases at J, with 10 bases in the middle. Germline loops: CDR1 LNHDA, CDR2 SQIVND (reference sequence). The DNA of the CDR3 is TGTGCCAGTAACTTAGTTGGCACCGGGGAGCTGTTTTTT. This sequence encodes CASNLVGTGELFF.

On this clone itself: Other DNA sequences in this specimen translate into the identical CDR3. This chain joins TRBV29-1 and TRBJ1-2, with 9 bases aligning to TRBD1. Per germline, CDR1 SQVTM and CDR2 ANQGSEA. V gave up 3 bases and J gave up 5 bases; unmatched junction bases: 1. CDR3 size: 12 residues. CDR3 bases: TGCAGCGTTGAGGACAGGGGTTATGGCTACACCTTC. Amino acid sequence: CSVEDRGYGYTF.

This chain joins TRBV14 and TRBJ2-1, with 14 positions matching TRBD2. Trimming took 2 bases from V and 7 from J; bases not matched to a gene: 16. The germline gives CDR1 SGHDN, CDR2 FVKESK. This CDR3 has 20 residues. CDR3 sequence: CASSQRVGTSGSTRLNEQFF. The CDR3 coding sequence is TGTGCCAGCAGCCAAAGGGTCGGGACTAGCGGGAGTACTCGTCTGAATGAGCAGTTCTTC.

This chain links TRBV18 with TRBJ1-5, with D possibly TRBD1 on 6 matching bases. CDR3 length: 17 residues. V lost 6 bases and J 2 bases, leaving 20 bases between the germline ends. Germline values: CDR1 KGHSH, CDR2 LQKENI. The chain's CDR3 is CASSPRGGGGGNQPQHF. CDR3 coding DNA: TGTGCCAGCTCCCCGCGGGGAGGGGGGGGTGGCAATCAGCCCCAGCATTTT.

The chain employs TRBV12-5 and TRBJ2-2; D is possibly TRBD1 (5 bases). Germline CDR1 LGHNT, CDR2 FRNRAP. V was shortened by 2 bases and J by 11 bases, with 9 bases between the two germline ends. The CDR3 spans 12 residues. As DNA, the CDR3 is TGTGCTAGTGGTTTGATGCAGGGCGAGCTGTTTTTT. Its translation is CASGLMQGELFF.

This clone appeared once. CDR3 DNA sequence: TGTGCCAGCAGTGAAGCCAGGGTTCTAGCCAATCAGCCCCAGCATTTT. Protein: CASSEARVLANQPQHF. This rearrangement joins TRBV6-1 to TRBJ1-5, with D maybe TRBD1 (5 bases). CDR1 MNHNS and CDR2 SASEGT come from the germline V gene. Trimming left V 0 bases short and J 3 bases short, with 12 bases between. This CDR3 region has 16 residues.

The V gene is TRBV19, the J gene TRBJ2-7, with D tentatively TRBD2 (5 bases). The CDR3 has 15 amino acids. Trimming removed 3 bases from V and 0 bases from J, with 12 bases in between. CDR1 is LNHDA and CDR2 is SQIVND in the germline V gene (reference sequence). CDR3 sequence reads: CASSMAGASSYEQYF. The CDR3 DNA reads as TGTGCCAGTAGTATGGCGGGTGCCAGCTCCTACGAGCAGTACTTC.

This chain joins TRBV5-4 and TRBJ2-2; possibly TRBD1 for D (6 bases). This CDR3 comprises 15 residues. The V gene lost 1 base and the J gene lost 5 bases, with 12 bases spanning the gap. Germline CDR1 and CDR2: SGHNT and YYREEE (reference sequence). The CDR3, as DNA: TGTGCCAGCAGCTTGAATAGAGGGGGAACCGGGGAGCTGTTTTTT. Residues: CASSLNRGGTGELFF.

This chain connects TRBV6-4 to TRBJ2-3; 13 positions match TRBD2. The V and J ends lost 0 bases and 3 bases, in that order; junction bases with no gene match: 9. The CDR3 covers 19 residues. The germline V gene has CDR1 MRHNA and CDR2 SNTAGT. The CDR3 DNA sequence: TGTGCCAGCAGTGACTCCAGCTTAGGGACTAGCGGGATAACAGATACGCAGTATTTT. Translated: CASSDSSLGTSGITDTQYF.

V usage is TRBV4-1 and J usage is TRBJ2-7; 11 nucleotides align to TRBD2. Germline assignment: CDR1 MGHRA and CDR2 YSYEKL. V was pared by 0 bases and J by 2 bases, with 9 bases of the junction left unmatched. CDR3 size: 18 residues. The CDR3 DNA reads as TGCGCCAGCAGCCAAGAGGCTAGCGGGAGGTTCCGGGCCTACGAGCAGTACTTC. Protein: CASSQEASGRFRAYEQYF.

With regard to this clone: Other nucleotide sequences from this sample produce the same CDR3. J is TRBJ2-7 and V is TRBV5-6; 11 bases map to TRBD2. Germline V gives CDR1 SGHDT, CDR2 YYEEEE. The CDR3 extends over 15 amino acids. J was trimmed by 2 bases and V by 0 bases; bases with no gene match: 1. CDR3 residues: CASSLGLAGTYEQYF. The DNA for the CDR3 is TGTGCCAGCAGCTTGGGACTAGCGGGGACCTACGAGCAGTACTTC.

The chain recombines TRBV5-6 with TRBJ1-5; D gene unclear. The CDR3 extends over 15 amino acids. V was clipped by 0 bases and J by 2 bases, with 9 bases between them. CDR1 is SGHDT, CDR2 YYEEEE, per germline. The DNA for the CDR3 is TGTGCCAGCAGCTTGGCGGGGAGAGGCAATCAGCCCCAGCATTTT. Amino acids: CASSLAGRGNQPQHF. Filled out from reference TRBV5-6 and TRBJ1-5, the complete variable domain reads DAGVTQSPTHLIKTRGQQVTLRCSPKSGHDTVSWYQQALGQGPQFIFQYYEEEERQRGNFPDRFSGHQFPNYSSELNVNALLLGDSALYLCASSLAGRGNQPQHFGDGTRLSIL.

This clone was seen once. The chain uses TRBV29-1 and TRBJ2-5, with 7 bases aligning to TRBD2. The CDR3 spans 12 residues. The V gene end was trimmed by 6 bases and the J gene end by 5 bases; junction bases not matched to a gene: 6. Germline loops: CDR1 SQVTM, CDR2 ANQGSEA. The CDR3 loop is CSVSRGLETQYF. CDR3 sequence (DNA): TGCAGCGTCTCGCGGGGGTTGGAGACCCAGTACTTC.

This chain connects TRBV2 to TRBJ1-5; D perhaps matches TRBD1 (5 bases). There are 16 residues in the CDR3. Trimming cost V 3 bases and J 2 bases, with 14 bases left between them. The germline V gene has CDR1 SNHLY and CDR2 FYNNEI. The chain's CDR3 is CASSDVMGLGNQPQHF. The CDR3 DNA reads TGTGCCAGCAGTGATGTGATGGGGCTGGGCAATCAGCCCCAGCATTTT.

The chain couples TRBV15 to TRBJ2-1; D uncertain. CDR1 and CDR2 from the germline V gene are LNHNV and YYDKDF (reference sequence). This CDR3 comprises 16 residues. V was pared by 1 base and J by 1 base, with 11 bases between. The CDR3 loop reads CATSRAAVGSYNEQFF. The CDR3, as DNA: TGTGCCACCAGCAGAGCGGCGGTAGGGTCCTACAATGAGCAGTTCTTC. The whole variable domain, remainder taken from reference TRBV15 and TRBJ2-1, is DAMVIQNPRYQVTQFGKPVTLSCSQTLNHNVMYWYQQKSSQAPKLLFHYYDKDFNNEADTPDNFQSRRPNTSFCFLDIRSPGLGDTAMYLCATSRAAVGSYNEQFFGPGTRLTVL.

The chain links TRBV7-9 to TRBJ2-7; D gene ambiguous. Germline V gene lookup returns CDR1 SEHNR and CDR2 FQNEAQ (reference sequence). This CDR3 has 17 amino acids. V lost 1 base to trimming and J lost 0 bases, with 16 bases between them. CDR3: CASSLGSPSWGSYEQYF. In DNA form, the CDR3 reads TGTGCCAGCAGCTTAGGGTCCCCAAGCTGGGGCTCCTACGAGCAGTACTTC. Supplemented by reference TRBV7-9 and TRBJ2-7, the full variable domain reads DTGVSQNPRHKITKRGQNVTFRCDPISEHNRLYWYRQTLGQGPEFLTYFQNEAQLEKSRLLSDRFSAERPKGSFSTLEIQRTEQGDSAMYLCASSLGSPSWGSYEQYFGPGTRLTVT.